The entry below gives a single T cell receptor beta chain sequence along with its context. Its antigen is not known. The data belong to a study of radiotherapy plus CTLA-4 blockade in lung cancer. Study outcomes and limitations: Early blood T cell clone changes and increased post-radiation serum interferon-beta were reportedly the strongest response predictors.

CDR3 size: 16 residues. CDR1 and CDR2 (germline): ENHRY, SYGVKD. The V end was cut by 0 bases, the J end by 1 base, with 11 bases between. The method was immunoSEQ multiplex PCR; TCRdb's version includes in-frame clones alone and lacks a portion of them. The profile covers 55,000 to 65,000 clones, with roughly three quarters appearing a single time and 2.9% taken by the ten largest. This sample comprised peripheral blood, obtained from a patient treated with radiotherapy plus ipilimumab. The source is a human donor with non-small cell lung cancer who had a complete response to radiotherapy plus ipilimumab. The chain has TRBV10-3 and TRBJ2-3; D might be TRBD2 (7 bases). CDR3 sequence: CAISESGGGRTDTQYF. The DNA for the CDR3 is TGTGCCATCAGTGAGTCGGGGGGGGGCCGCACAGATACGCAGTATTTT.